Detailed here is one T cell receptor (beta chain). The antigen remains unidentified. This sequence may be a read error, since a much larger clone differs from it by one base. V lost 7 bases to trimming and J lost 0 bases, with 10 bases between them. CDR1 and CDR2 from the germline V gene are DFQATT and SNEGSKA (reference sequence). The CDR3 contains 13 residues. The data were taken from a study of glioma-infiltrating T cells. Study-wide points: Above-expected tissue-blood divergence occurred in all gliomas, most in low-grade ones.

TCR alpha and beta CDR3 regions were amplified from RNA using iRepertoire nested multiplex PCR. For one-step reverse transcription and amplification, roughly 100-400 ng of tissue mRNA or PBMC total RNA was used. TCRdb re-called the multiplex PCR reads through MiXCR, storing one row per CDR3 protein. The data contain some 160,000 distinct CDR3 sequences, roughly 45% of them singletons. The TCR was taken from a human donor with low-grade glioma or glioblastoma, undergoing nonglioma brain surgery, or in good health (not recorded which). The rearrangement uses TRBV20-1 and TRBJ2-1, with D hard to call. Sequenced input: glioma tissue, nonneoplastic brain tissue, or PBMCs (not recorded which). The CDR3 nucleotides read TGCAGTGTTACTACCTTCTCCTACAATGAGCAGTTCTTC. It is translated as CSVTTFSYNEQFF.